This is a list of T cell receptor beta chains from one sample in a study of PD-1 blockade in classical Hodgkin lymphoma. Only in-frame clones appear in the TCRdb table, and some are missing; sequencing was by immunoSEQ multiplex PCR. The data contain about 4,200 clones, around 77% of them singletons. The source was peripheral blood mononuclear cells (PBMCs), collected at baseline. These receptors were obtained from a human donor with classical Hodgkin lymphoma. Both conserved end residues are trimmed from each CDR3.

v_gene: TRBV9
len: 12
j_gene: TRBJ2-5
CDR3aa: ASSVDIGRETQY

v_gene: TRBV7-6
len: 14
j_gene: TRBJ2-1
CDR3aa: ASSLESGSNPNEQF

v_gene: TRBV28
len: 13
j_gene: TRBJ2-1
CDR3aa: ASSLQDFSYNEQF

v_gene: TRBV7-7
len: 12
j_gene: TRBJ2-1
CDR3aa: ASSISGASNEQF

v_gene: TRBV15
len: 15
j_gene: TRBJ2-1
CDR3aa: ATSRDALATGYNEQF

v_gene: TRBV2
len: 11
j_gene: TRBJ2-7
CDR3aa: ASMVDDTYEQY

v_gene: TRBV7-2
len: 16
j_gene: TRBJ2-3
CDR3aa: ASSLMGLAGGMADTQY

v_gene: TRBV7-8
len: 12
j_gene: TRBJ1-2
CDR3aa: ASSLSRGSGGYT

v_gene: TRBV19
len: 14
j_gene: TRBJ2-3
CDR3aa: ASSFDSSGRTDTQY

v_gene: TRBV11-2
len: 13
j_gene: TRBJ1-4
CDR3aa: ASSLEIGYDEKLF

v_gene: TRBV5-5
len: 13
j_gene: NA
CDR3aa: ASRFRGQGFYEQY

v_gene: TRBV27
len: 13
j_gene: TRBJ2-1
CDR3aa: ASSLLRGSYNEQF

v_gene: TRBV6-5
len: 12
j_gene: TRBJ1-2
CDR3aa: ASSYTGQGNGYT

v_gene: TRBV6-1
len: 12
j_gene: TRBJ1-2
CDR3aa: ASNVQGAGYGYT

v_gene: TRBV30
len: 15
j_gene: TRBJ2-2
CDR3aa: AWSGNLGGHSTGELF

v_gene: TRBV4-1
len: 13
j_gene: TRBJ1-2
CDR3aa: ASSQEVPGSSGYT

v_gene: TRBV28
len: 17
j_gene: TRBJ1-1
CDR3aa: ASSLWLRGGGKENTEAF

v_gene: TRBV29-1
len: 12
j_gene: TRBJ2-3
CDR3aa: SVVLAAGSDTQY

v_gene: TRBV5-1
len: 13
j_gene: TRBJ2-7
CDR3aa: ASSLAGDYYYEQY

v_gene: TRBV2
len: 13
j_gene: TRBJ2-2
CDR3aa: ASSEKDSRFGELF

v_gene: TRBV6-1
len: 14
j_gene: TRBJ1-5
CDR3aa: ASSEGTARRDQPQH

v_gene: TRBV6-6
len: 13
j_gene: TRBJ2-1
CDR3aa: ASSYSGPIYNEQF

v_gene: TRBV6-5
len: 14
j_gene: TRBJ2-2
CDR3aa: ASSSGTNVITGELF

v_gene: TRBV5-6
len: 12
j_gene: TRBJ1-5
CDR3aa: ASSWGTGGQPQH

v_gene: TRBV7-9
len: 11
j_gene: TRBJ2-6
CDR3aa: ASSGSGANVLT

v_gene: TRBV15
len: 14
j_gene: TRBJ2-1
CDR3aa: ATSRDIAGGLNEQF

v_gene: TRBV9
len: 10
j_gene: TRBJ2-1
CDR3aa: ASSRGRHEQF